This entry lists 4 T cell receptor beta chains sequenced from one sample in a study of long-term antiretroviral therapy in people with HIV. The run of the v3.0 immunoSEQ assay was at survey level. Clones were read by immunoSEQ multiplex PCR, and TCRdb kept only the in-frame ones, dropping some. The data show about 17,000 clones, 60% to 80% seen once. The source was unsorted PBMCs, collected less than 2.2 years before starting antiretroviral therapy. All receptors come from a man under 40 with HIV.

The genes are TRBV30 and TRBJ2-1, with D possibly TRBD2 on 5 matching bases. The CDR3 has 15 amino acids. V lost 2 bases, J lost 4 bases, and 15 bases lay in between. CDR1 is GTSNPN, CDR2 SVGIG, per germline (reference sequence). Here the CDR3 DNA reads TGTGCCTGGAGTCCGTTGAGCGGAGTTTACAATGAGCAGTTCTTC. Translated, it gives CAWSPLSGVYNEQFF.

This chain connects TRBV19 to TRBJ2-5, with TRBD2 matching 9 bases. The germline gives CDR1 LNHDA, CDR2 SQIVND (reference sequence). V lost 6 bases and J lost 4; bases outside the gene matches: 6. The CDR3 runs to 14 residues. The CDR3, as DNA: TGTGCCAGTAGACTAGCGGGCGCTGGAGAGACCCAGTACTTC. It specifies CASRLAGAGETQYF.

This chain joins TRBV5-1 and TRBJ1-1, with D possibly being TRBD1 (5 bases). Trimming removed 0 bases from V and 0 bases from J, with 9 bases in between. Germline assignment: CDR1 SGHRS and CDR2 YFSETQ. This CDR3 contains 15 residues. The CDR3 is CASSLDPGLNTEAFF. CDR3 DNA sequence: TGCGCCAGCAGCTTGGATCCAGGGTTGAACACTGAAGCTTTCTTT.

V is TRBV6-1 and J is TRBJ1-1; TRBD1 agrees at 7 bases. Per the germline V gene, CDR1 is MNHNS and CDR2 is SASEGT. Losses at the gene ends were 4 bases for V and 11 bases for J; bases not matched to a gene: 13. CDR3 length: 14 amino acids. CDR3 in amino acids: CASSAKTGTGMAFF. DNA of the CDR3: TGTGCCAGCAGTGCCAAGACAGGGACCGGAATGGCTTTCTTT.